The 22 T cell receptor beta chains below come from one sample, sequenced in a study of shared clonotypes between healthy human individuals. TCRdb's copy holds only in-frame clones and misses some; the assay was immunoSEQ multiplex PCR. The sample yields roughly 590,000 clones, about 95% seen once. Naive CD8 isolation took CD45RO-negative cells positively selected for CCR7 and excluded terminally differentiated effector memory CD45RA+ cells. Sequencing was performed on naive CD8+ T cells sorted from blood. The receptors originated from a woman in her twenties or thirties in good health.

The rearrangement uses TRBV27 and TRBJ2-1; weak D call: TRBD1 (5 bases). The germline V gene encodes CDR1 MNHEY and CDR2 SMNVEV (reference sequence). The CDR3 contains 19 residues. V lost 0 bases and J 2 bases, leaving 20 bases between the germline ends. The CDR3: CASSLSGAADPGPYNEQFF. The CDR3 DNA follows: TGTGCCAGCAGTTTATCTGGGGCCGCTGACCCCGGCCCCTACAATGAGCAGTTCTTC.

The rearrangement joins TRBV28 to TRBJ2-7; D gene uncertain. CDR1 is MDHEN and CDR2 is SYDVKM in the germline V gene. This CDR3 has 15 amino acids. The V and J ends lost 1 base and 2 bases respectively, with 12 bases between them. The CDR3 region is CASSLLGHFTYEQYF. In DNA, the CDR3 is TGTGCCAGCAGTTTATTAGGCCATTTTACCTACGAGCAGTACTTC. The full variable domain, rest sourced from reference TRBV28 and TRBJ2-7, is DVKVTQSSRYLVKRTGEKVFLECVQDMDHENMFWYRQDPGLGLRLIYFSYDVKMKEKGDIPEGYSVSREKKERFSLILESASTNQTSMYLCASSLLGHFTYEQYFGPGTRLTVT.

This clone was recorded once. The V gene is TRBV7-9, the J gene TRBJ1-1, with TRBD1 identical over 7 bases. The CDR3 runs to 14 residues. The trim removed 1 base at V and 3 bases at J, leaving 2 bases unmatched. Germline-derived CDR1 and CDR2 are SEHNR and FQNEAQ (reference sequence). The DNA for the CDR3 is TGTGCCAGCAGCTTAGTAGGGGGCTACACTGAAGCTTTCTTT. This gives the protein CASSLVGGYTEAFF.

This clone was observed a single time. The chain couples TRBV27 to TRBJ2-5, with D possibly matching TRBD2 (6 bases). TRBJ2-7 explains the end of the DNA better; the J call may be wrong. The CDR3 totals 14 residues. CDR1 MNHEY and CDR2 SMNVEV come from the germline V gene (reference sequence). This CDR3 is CASSSSGSGYEQYF. For the CDR3, the DNA is TGTGCCAGCAGTTCGTCCGGGAGCGGGTACGAGCAGTACTTC.

The chain uses TRBV5-4 and TRBJ1-1, with no clear D. Trimming took 0 bases from V and 8 from J, leaving 11 bases between them. The CDR3 covers 13 residues. CDR1 is SGHNT, CDR2 YYREEE, per germline (reference sequence). CDR3 coding DNA: TGTGCCAGCAGCTTGGGCCTCTCGGGGGAAGCTTTCTTT. Amino acid sequence: CASSLGLSGEAFF.

The gene calls are TRBV11-3 and TRBJ2-7; 9 bases are a match to TRBD1. Germline CDR1 is SGHNT and CDR2 is YENEEA. CDR3 size: 14 residues. V was pared by 5 bases and J by 6 bases, with 8 bases of the junction left unmatched. For the CDR3, the DNA is TGTGCCAGCAGCGGGACGGGACAGGGCGGCGAGCAGTACTTC. This codes for CASSGTGQGGEQYF.

The J gene is TRBJ2-7, the V gene TRBV5-5; the D is unclear. The germline CDR1 and CDR2 sequences are SGHKS and YYEKEE (reference sequence). This CDR3 is built from 12 residues. The V gene lost 4 bases and the J gene lost 2 bases, with 7 bases spanning the gap. CDR3 DNA sequence: TGTGCCAGCAGCCCAGACACCTACGAGCAGTACTTC. Its protein is CASSPDTYEQYF.

The count of this clone is one. The rearrangement joins TRBV14 to TRBJ2-5, with unresolved D. TRBJ2-7 matches the DNA end more closely, so the J call is doubtful. CDR3 size: 12 residues. Germline V CDR1 and CDR2: SGHDN, FVKESK. In DNA, the CDR3 is TGTGCCAGCAGCCAACACTCCTACGAGCAGTACTTC. This codes for CASSQHSYEQYF.

The V call is TRBV9, the J call TRBJ2-7, with D hard to call. CDR3 length equals 12 residues. Per germline, CDR1 SGDLS and CDR2 YYNGEE. V was clipped by 3 bases and J by 0 bases, with 4 bases between them. The CDR3 sequence: CASSGGSYEQYF. The DNA of the CDR3 is TGTGCCAGCAGCGGGGGCTCCTACGAGCAGTACTTC. The full variable domain, in which reference TRBV9 and TRBJ2-7 provide the parts outside the CDR3, is DSGVTQTPKHLITATGQRVTLRCSPRSGDLSVYWYQQSLDQGLQFLIQYYNGEERAKGNILERFSAQQFPDLHSELNLSSLELGDSALYFCASSGGSYEQYFGPGTRLTVT.

The chain links TRBV27 to TRBJ2-7; D is uncertain. V was shortened by 6 bases and J by 2 bases, with 17 bases between the two germline ends. CDR1 and CDR2 (germline): MNHEY, SMNVEV (reference sequence). This CDR3 comprises 15 residues. This CDR3 reads CASRLVLHAPYEQYF. CDR3 nucleotide sequence: TGTGCCAGCAGGCTGGTCCTCCACGCCCCCTACGAGCAGTACTTC.

J is TRBJ1-5 and V is TRBV2; D unclear. The CDR3 length is 14 residues. V dropped 4 bases and J dropped 5 bases, with 12 bases sitting between them. Germline loops: CDR1 SNHLY, CDR2 FYNNEI. The CDR3 spells CASSVRDGDQPQHF. The CDR3 DNA is TGTGCCAGCAGTGTGCGGGATGGGGATCAGCCCCAGCATTTT.

The chain joins TRBV5-1 to TRBJ2-1; 10 bases agree with TRBD2. The ends lost 4 bases at V and 0 bases at J; junction bases unmatched: 4. This CDR3 has 16 amino acids. CDR1 is SGHRS and CDR2 is YFSETQ in the germline V gene. This CDR3 is CASSGSSGSSYNEQFF. CDR3 DNA: TGCGCCAGCAGCGGGTCTAGCGGGAGCTCCTACAATGAGCAGTTCTTC.

The rearrangement uses TRBV28 and TRBJ2-7, with D perhaps matching TRBD2 (6 bases). Trimming took 1 base from V and 3 from J, leaving 10 bases between them. The CDR3 covers 14 residues. Germline V gives CDR1 MDHEN, CDR2 SYDVKM. CDR3 DNA: TGTGCCAGCAGTTTATTGCGGGGATTCTACGAGCAGTACTTC. Its translation: CASSLLRGFYEQYF.

This chain joins TRBV28 and TRBJ2-1, with 7 bases fitting TRBD1. The J segment lost 10 bases and the V segment lost 4 bases, leaving 10 bases of the junction unmatched. Looked up from germline, CDR1 is MDHEN and CDR2 is SYDVKM. CDR3 length: 14 residues. CDR3 in DNA: TGTGCCAGCAGTTCTGACAGGGAATTTATAGAGCAGTTCTTC. It yields the protein CASSSDREFIEQFF.

CDR3 residues: CASSFLRENQETQYF. The CDR3, as DNA: TGTGCCAGCAGTTTTTTGCGGGAGAACCAAGAGACCCAGTACTTC. The chain is built from TRBV28 and TRBJ2-5; 7 bases are a match to TRBD2. J lost 0 bases, V lost 3 bases, and 4 bases had no gene match. This CDR3 region has 15 residues. Germline V gene sequence: CDR1 MDHEN, CDR2 SYDVKM.

This clone has a single count. The chain couples TRBV5-4 to TRBJ1-2, with D tentatively TRBD1 (6 bases). The CDR3 totals 13 residues. Germline values: CDR1 SGHNT, CDR2 YYREEE (reference sequence). V dropped 0 bases and J dropped 6 bases, with 9 bases sitting between them. The chain's CDR3 is CASSLDRDDGYTF. The CDR3 DNA reads as TGTGCCAGCAGCTTGGACAGGGATGATGGCTACACCTTC. Supplemented by reference TRBV5-4 and TRBJ1-2, the full variable domain reads ETGVTQSPTHLIKTRGQQVTLRCSSQSGHNTVSWYQQALGQGPQFIFQYYREEENGRGNFPPRFSGLQFPNYSSELNVNALELDDSALYLCASSLDRDDGYTFGSGTRLTVV.

The gene calls are TRBV6-1 and TRBJ2-1, with D maybe TRBD2 (6 bases). CDR1 and CDR2 (germline): MNHNS, SASEGT. This CDR3 region has 15 residues. V was shortened by 2 bases and J by 3 bases, with 11 bases between the two germline ends. The CDR3 here is CASSEIQRVYNEQFF. The CDR3 nucleotides read TGTGCCAGCAGTGAAATCCAGCGGGTCTACAATGAGCAGTTCTTC.

The rearrangement uses TRBV11-2 and TRBJ1-1; perhaps TRBD1 as D (5 bases). The germline V and J ends were trimmed by 3 bases and 6 bases, with 14 bases remaining between them. Germline lookup yields CDR1 SGHAT and CDR2 FQNNGV. The CDR3 has 14 residues. The CDR3 protein is CASSFDPGRPEAFF. The CDR3 DNA reads as TGTGCCAGCAGCTTCGATCCAGGGCGGCCTGAAGCTTTCTTT.

V gene TRBV29-1 combines with J gene TRBJ2-1, with 7 bases that match TRBD2. J lost 6 bases, V lost 3 bases, and 8 bases had no gene match. Germline assignment: CDR1 SQVTM and CDR2 ANQGSEA. This CDR3 comprises 14 residues. CDR3 coding DNA: TGCAGCGTTGAGAGGTGGGAGGGCCTCAATGAGCAGTTCTTC. It codes for CSVERWEGLNEQFF.

The chain combines TRBV29-1 with TRBJ2-3; 12 bases are shared with TRBD2. The V and J ends lost 3 bases and 5 bases, in that order; junction bases with no gene match: 9. CDR1 SQVTM and CDR2 ANQGSEA come from the germline V gene. The CDR3 covers 16 residues. The CDR3 sequence is CSVDGLAGGLIDTQYF. Here the CDR3 DNA reads TGCAGCGTTGACGGGCTAGCGGGAGGGCTTATAGATACGCAGTATTTT.

V gene TRBV4-1 combines with J gene TRBJ2-7; D tentatively reads TRBD1 or TRBD2 (6 bases each). Germline V gene data show CDR1 as MGHRA and CDR2 as YSYEKL. Trimming pared 0 bases from V and 4 bases from J, leaving 13 bases between. There are 15 residues in the CDR3. The CDR3 protein is CASSQDSGGLYEQYF. Here the CDR3 DNA reads TGCGCCAGCAGCCAAGATAGTGGGGGGCTGTACGAGCAGTACTTC.

The chain carries TRBV27 and TRBJ2-5, with 9 bases identical to TRBD1. The CDR3 loop spans 15 amino acids. The J segment lost 5 bases and the V segment lost 5 bases, leaving 9 bases of the junction unmatched. Germline-derived CDR1 and CDR2 are MNHEY and SMNVEV (reference sequence). The CDR3 reads CASSGTGTGLETQYF. The CDR3 DNA is TGTGCCAGCAGTGGAACCGGGACAGGGCTGGAGACCCAGTACTTC.